This TCR beta chain was found in a study of blood T cell repertoires in COVID-19. Study in general: PBMCs, B-cell-depleted T cells, or T cells provided the cDNA or gDNA that made up the material.

Per the original methods: Nucleated cell number was recorded as an estimate derived from reference gene primer amplification. Libraries were prepared by immunoSEQ multiplex PCR; TCRdb keeps only in-frame clonotypes and omits some of them. From that table come the V and J calls and clone size; the DNA was used to work out D and trimming. The data contain about 350,000 clones, approximately 91% of them seen just once; the ten biggest clones take up 1%. Trimming stripped 3 bases from V and 4 bases from J, with 9 bases between. The CDR3 has 13 residues. Germline values: CDR1 LNHNV, CDR2 YYDKDF (reference sequence). Cohorts were determined from participant-reported clinical history.

Sequenced: PBMCs or T cells enriched from blood (not recorded which). The chain is built from TRBV15 and TRBJ1-2, with D perhaps matching TRBD1 (5 bases). This clonotype was sampled from a woman aged 25 to 45 who had been exposed to COVID-19. This chain's CDR3 is CATSRDTLYGYTF. Written as DNA, the CDR3 is TGTGCCACCAGCAGGGACACCCTCTATGGCTACACCTTC.